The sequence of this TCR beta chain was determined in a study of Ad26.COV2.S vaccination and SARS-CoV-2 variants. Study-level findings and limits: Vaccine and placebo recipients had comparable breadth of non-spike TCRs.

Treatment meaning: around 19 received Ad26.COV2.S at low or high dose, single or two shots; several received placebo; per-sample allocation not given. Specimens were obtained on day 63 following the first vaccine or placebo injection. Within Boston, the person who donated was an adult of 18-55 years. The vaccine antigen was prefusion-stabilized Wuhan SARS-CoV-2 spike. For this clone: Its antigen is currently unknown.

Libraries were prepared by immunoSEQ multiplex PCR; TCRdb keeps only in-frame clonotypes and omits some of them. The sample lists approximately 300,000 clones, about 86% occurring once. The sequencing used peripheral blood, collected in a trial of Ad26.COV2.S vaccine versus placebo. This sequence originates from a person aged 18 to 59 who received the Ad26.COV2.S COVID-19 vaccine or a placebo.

Here the CDR3 DNA reads TGTGCCAGCAGTTACGAGGGCCCCCTCTATGGCTACACCTTC. It yields the protein CASSYEGPLYGYTF. This chain uses TRBV6-2 or TRBV6-3 with TRBJ1-2; no clear D. This CDR3 is 14 amino acids long. Germline lookup yields CDR1 MNHEY and CDR2 SVGEGT. Between the trimmed V and J ends, which lost 2 bases and 4 bases, there was a span of 11 bases.